This T cell receptor (beta chain) was recorded in a study of cytomegalovirus exposure and HLA in healthy donors. Whole-study findings and limits: According to a later analysis, most TCR beta chains associated with CMV appeared HLA-restricted.

For this clone: Its specificity is not known.

The CDR3 has 13 amino acids. From germline, CDR1 is LNHDA and CDR2 SQIVND (reference sequence). With 6 bases removed from V and 9 bases from J, the gap between germline ends came to 15 bases. Amplification used 60 Vbeta primers and 13 Jbeta primers. Clones were sequenced by immunoSEQ multiplex PCR, and TCRdb holds only the in-frame ones, with some missing. The profile shows under 200,000 clones, around 79% of them singletons. The TCR was taken from a woman aged 40-49 years in good health and CMV-seropositive. The genes are TRBV19 and TRBJ2-1; tentatively, D is TRBD1 (5 bases). Sequencing was carried out using PBMCs. The DNA of the CDR3 is TGTGCCAGTAGCCTTAGGGGTTACGGTGAGCAGTTCTTC. It yields the protein CASSLRGYGEQFF.